This T cell receptor (beta chain) is drawn from a study of blood T cell repertoires in COVID-19. Study details: COVID-19 samples from acute and convalescent phases originated in the United States, Italy and Spain. PBMCs, B-cell-depleted T cells, or T cells were the source of the cDNA or gDNA that made up the material.

As originally analysed: The assay estimated nucleated cells by amplifying reference gene primers. TCRdb keeps only in-frame clones here, not all; method: immunoSEQ multiplex PCR. Clonal size and the V and J genes are those of that table, whereas D and trimming came from the DNA. The sample consists of about 230,000 clones, about 85% of them appearing once. The J segment lost 5 bases and the V segment lost 6 bases, leaving 12 bases of the junction unmatched. Germline V gene data show CDR1 as SGHVS and CDR2 as FQNEAQ. The CDR3 has 16 amino acids. J is TRBJ2-2 and V is TRBV7-8; 7 positions agree with TRBD2. The sequence was collected from an elderly woman with active or convalescent COVID-19. Sequenced: peripheral blood. In DNA, the CDR3 is TGTGCCAGCAGATTGCTGGCGCCGGGAGGAACCGGGGAGCTGTTTTTT. Protein: CASRLLAPGGTGELFF.